This note documents a single T cell receptor beta chain sequence. The antigen remains unidentified. The entry originates in a study of T cell responses to AZD1222 COVID-19 vaccine. General study findings and limits: There were vaccine-associated CD4 TCRs across spike, dominant at 160-218 and 743-854. Donors skewed white British and female; clonal diversity was possibly underestimated. Repertoires were obtained only post-peak T cell response.

The method was immunoSEQ multiplex PCR; TCRdb's version includes in-frame clones alone and lacks a portion of them. The sample has tens of thousands of clones; 92% are singletons. From germline, CDR1 is DFQATT and CDR2 SNEGSKA (reference sequence). This CDR3 has 12 residues. Trimming stripped 3 bases from V and 5 bases from J, with 10 bases between. The source is an adult who received the AZD1222 COVID-19 vaccine. This chain joins TRBV20-1 and TRBJ1-1, with D perhaps matching TRBD1 (5 bases). This sample comprised peripheral blood, obtained 28 days after the second AZD1222 dose. The CDR3 here is CSASRGDTEAFF. In nucleotides, the CDR3 is TGCAGTGCTAGTAGAGGGGATACTGAAGCTTTCTTT.